This T cell receptor (beta chain) derives from a study of blood T cell repertoires in COVID-19. On the study more broadly: Samples taken during acute and convalescent COVID-19 were collected in the United States, Italy and Spain. Sources were T cells, B-cell-depleted T cells, or PBMCs; the material itself was cDNA or gDNA.

Original methodology: Amplifying reference gene primers gave estimates of nucleated cell counts. Only in-frame clones appear in the TCRdb table, and some are missing; sequencing was by immunoSEQ multiplex PCR. D and trimming were read from the DNA, whereas the V and J calls and clone size are those reported in that table. The sample holds over 75,000 clones, about 82% seen once. CDR3 length: 15 residues. The V segment lost 4 bases and the J segment 8 bases; nucleotides outside the gene matches: 10. The germline V gene has CDR1 SGDLS and CDR2 YYNGEE. The J gene is TRBJ2-5, the V gene TRBV9; TRBD2 matches 11 bases. The sequencing input was peripheral blood. This TCR was sampled from a human donor in a cohort sampled during active COVID-19. The CDR3 nucleotides are TGTGCCAGCAGCACCGGGACTAGCGGTAGGGAAACCCAGTACTTC. The encoded protein is CASSTGTSGRETQYF. The complete variable domain, with remaining parts taken from reference TRBV9 and TRBJ2-5, reads DSGVTQTPKHLITATGQRVTLRCSPRSGDLSVYWYQQSLDQGLQFLIQYYNGEERAKGNILERFSAQQFPDLHSELNLSSLELGDSALYFCASSTGTSGRETQYFGPGTRLLVL.